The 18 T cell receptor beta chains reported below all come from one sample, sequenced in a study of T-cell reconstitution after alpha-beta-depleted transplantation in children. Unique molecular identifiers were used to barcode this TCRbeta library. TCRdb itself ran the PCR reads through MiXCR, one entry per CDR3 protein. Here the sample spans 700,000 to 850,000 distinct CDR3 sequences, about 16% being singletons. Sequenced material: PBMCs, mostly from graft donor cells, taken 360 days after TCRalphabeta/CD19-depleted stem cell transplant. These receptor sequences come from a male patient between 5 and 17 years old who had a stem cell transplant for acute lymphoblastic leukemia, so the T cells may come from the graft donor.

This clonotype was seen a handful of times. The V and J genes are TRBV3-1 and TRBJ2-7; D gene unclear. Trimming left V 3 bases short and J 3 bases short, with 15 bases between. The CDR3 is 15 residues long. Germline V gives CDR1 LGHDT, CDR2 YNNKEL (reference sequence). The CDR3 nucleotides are TGTGCCAGCAGCCAGTCGTGGAGCTCCGGCTACGAGCAGTACTTC. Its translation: CASSQSWSSGYEQYF.

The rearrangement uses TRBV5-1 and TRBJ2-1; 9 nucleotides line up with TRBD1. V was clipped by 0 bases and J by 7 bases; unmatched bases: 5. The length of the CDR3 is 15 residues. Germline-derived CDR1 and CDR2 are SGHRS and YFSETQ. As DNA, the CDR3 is TGCGCCAGCAGCTTGGGAACAGGGGGCTTGAATGAGCAGTTCTTC. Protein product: CASSLGTGGLNEQFF.

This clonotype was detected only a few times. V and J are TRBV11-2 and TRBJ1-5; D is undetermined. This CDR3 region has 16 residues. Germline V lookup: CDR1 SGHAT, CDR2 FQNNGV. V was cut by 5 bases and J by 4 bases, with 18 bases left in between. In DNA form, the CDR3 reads TGTGCCAGCAGCATGGTACCGGCCAGCTCAAATCAGCCCCAGCATTTT. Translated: CASSMVPASSNQPQHF.

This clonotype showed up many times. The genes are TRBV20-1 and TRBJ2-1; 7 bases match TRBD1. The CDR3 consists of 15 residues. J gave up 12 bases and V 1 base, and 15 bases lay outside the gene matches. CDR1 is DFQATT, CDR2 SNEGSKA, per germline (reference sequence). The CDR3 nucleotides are TGCAGTGCTAGAGGTCTCGTGACAGGGCCACGGTGGCAGTTCTTC. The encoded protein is CSARGLVTGPRWQFF.

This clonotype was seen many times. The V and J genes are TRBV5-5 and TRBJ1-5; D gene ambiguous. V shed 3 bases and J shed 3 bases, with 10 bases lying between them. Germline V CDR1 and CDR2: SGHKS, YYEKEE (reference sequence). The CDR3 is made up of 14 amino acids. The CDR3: CASSYDRYNQPQHF. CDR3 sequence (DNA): TGTGCCAGCAGCTATGACCGGTACAATCAGCCCCAGCATTTT.

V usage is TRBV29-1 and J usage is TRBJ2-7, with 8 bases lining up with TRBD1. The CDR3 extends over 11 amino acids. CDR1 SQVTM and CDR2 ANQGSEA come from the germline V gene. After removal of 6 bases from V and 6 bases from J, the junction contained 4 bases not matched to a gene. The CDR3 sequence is CSVATGGEQYF. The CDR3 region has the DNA TGCAGCGTCGCTACAGGGGGCGAGCAGTACTTC.

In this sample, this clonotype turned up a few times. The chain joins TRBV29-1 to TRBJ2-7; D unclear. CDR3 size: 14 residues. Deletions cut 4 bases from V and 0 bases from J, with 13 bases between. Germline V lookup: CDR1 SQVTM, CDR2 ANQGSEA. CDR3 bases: TGCAGCGTTGGGGTGGCAGGCTTCTCCTACGAGCAGTACTTC. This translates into CSVGVAGFSYEQYF.

The CDR3 region is CASSAFRSTLLREALYNEQFF. For the CDR3, the DNA is TGTGCCAGCAGCGCGTTCAGGTCCACCCTCCTCCGGGAGGCACTTTACAATGAGCAGTTCTTC. V usage is TRBV9 and J usage is TRBJ2-1; 7 nucleotides agree with TRBD2. CDR3 length: 21 residues. Trimming at V came to 3 bases and at J to 4 bases, leaving 25 bases not matched to a gene. Germline CDR1 SGDLS, CDR2 YYNGEE.

CDR3 protein: CASSIWSSYEQYF. Written as DNA, the CDR3 is TGTGCCAGTAGTATATGGAGCTCCTACGAGCAGTACTTC. The V gene is TRBV19, the J gene TRBJ2-7; D unclear. Germline V gene sequence: CDR1 LNHDA, CDR2 SQIVND (reference sequence). The CDR3 extends over 13 amino acids. Deletions cut 2 bases from V and 0 bases from J, with 5 bases between.

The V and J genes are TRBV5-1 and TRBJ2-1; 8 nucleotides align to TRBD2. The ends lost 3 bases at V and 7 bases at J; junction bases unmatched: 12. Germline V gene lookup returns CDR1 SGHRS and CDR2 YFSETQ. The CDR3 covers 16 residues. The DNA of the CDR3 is TGCGCCAGCAGCTCCGGCGGGGCGGGAGGAGGAAATGAGCAGTTCTTC. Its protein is CASSSGGAGGGNEQFF.

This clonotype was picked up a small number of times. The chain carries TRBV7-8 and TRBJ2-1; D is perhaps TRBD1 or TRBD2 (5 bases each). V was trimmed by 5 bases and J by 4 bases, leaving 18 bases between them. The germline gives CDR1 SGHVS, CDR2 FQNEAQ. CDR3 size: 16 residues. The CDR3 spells CASSPSGLGVYNEQFF. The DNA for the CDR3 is TGTGCCAGCAGCCCCTCAGGGCTCGGGGTGTACAATGAGCAGTTCTTC.

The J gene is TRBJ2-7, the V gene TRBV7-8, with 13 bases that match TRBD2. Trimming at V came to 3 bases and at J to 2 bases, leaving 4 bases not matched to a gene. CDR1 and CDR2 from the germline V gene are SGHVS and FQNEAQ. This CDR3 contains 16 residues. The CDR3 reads CASSFALAGGTYEQYF. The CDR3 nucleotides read TGTGCCAGCAGCTTCGCACTAGCGGGAGGGACCTACGAGCAGTACTTC.

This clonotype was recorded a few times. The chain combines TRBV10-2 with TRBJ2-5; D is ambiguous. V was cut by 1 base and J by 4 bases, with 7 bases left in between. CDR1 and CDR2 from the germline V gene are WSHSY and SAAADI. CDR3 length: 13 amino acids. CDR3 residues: CASSEWRGETQYF. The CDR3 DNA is TGCGCCAGCAGTGAGTGGCGTGGAGAGACCCAGTACTTC.

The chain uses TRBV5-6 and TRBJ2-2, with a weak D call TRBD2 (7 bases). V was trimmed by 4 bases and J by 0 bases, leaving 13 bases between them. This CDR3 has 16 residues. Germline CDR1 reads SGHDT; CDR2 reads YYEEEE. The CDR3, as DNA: TGTGCCAGCAGCCGGGGGGCGGGTGCGAACACCGGGGAGCTGTTTTTT. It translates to CASSRGAGANTGELFF.

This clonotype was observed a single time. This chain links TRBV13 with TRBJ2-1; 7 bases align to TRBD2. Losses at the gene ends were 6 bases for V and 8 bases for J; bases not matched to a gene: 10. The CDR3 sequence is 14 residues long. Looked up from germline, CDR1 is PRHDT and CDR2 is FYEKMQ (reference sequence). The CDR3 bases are TGTGCCAGCAGACCTGGACTAGGGGCCCATGAGCAGTTCTTC. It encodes CASRPGLGAHEQFF.

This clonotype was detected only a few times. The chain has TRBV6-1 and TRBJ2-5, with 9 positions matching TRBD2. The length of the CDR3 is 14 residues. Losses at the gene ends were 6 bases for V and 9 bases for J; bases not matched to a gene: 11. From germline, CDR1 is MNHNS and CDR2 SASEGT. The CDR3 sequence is CASRAAGGGWAQYF. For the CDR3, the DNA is TGTGCCAGCAGGGCAGCGGGGGGCGGTTGGGCCCAGTACTTC.

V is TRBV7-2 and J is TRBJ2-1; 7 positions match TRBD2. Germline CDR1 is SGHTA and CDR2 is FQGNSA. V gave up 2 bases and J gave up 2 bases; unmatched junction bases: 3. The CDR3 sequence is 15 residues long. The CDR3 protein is CASSLRSGTYNEQFF. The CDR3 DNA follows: TGTGCCAGCAGCTTAAGGAGCGGGACCTACAATGAGCAGTTCTTC.

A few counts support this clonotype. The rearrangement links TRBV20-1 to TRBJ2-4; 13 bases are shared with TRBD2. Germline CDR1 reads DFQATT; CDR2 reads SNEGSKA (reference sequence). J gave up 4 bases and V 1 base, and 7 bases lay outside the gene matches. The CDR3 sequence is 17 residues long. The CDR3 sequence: CSARVHGTSGIKNIQYF. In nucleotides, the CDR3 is TGCAGTGCTAGAGTCCACGGGACTAGCGGGATTAAAAACATTCAGTACTTC.